Listed below are T cell receptor beta chains from one sample, sequenced in a study of blood T cell repertoires in COVID-19. The protocol was immunoSEQ multiplex PCR, while the TCRdb copy is restricted to in-frame clones and leaves out a portion. In the table there are approximately 84,000 clones, approximately 80% of which are singletons. The sequenced sample consisted of peripheral blood. The receptors shown here come from a human donor in a cohort sampled during active COVID-19. CDR3s include the opening cysteine and the closing phenylalanine or tryptophan. D genes are given only for firm matches. Clone size, where shown, is once, few, many, or a class for clones that have expanded.

clone_size d_call j_call v_call cdr3_nt cdr3_aa
. . TRBJ1-2 TRBV28 TGTGCCAGCAGTTTCGGCGGGATCCCAGACCCTAAATATGGCTACACCTTC CASSFGGIPDPKYGYTF
. . TRBJ2-6 TRBV21-1 TGTGCCAGCAGCTCAAAATGGGAGTGTTCTGGGGCCAACGTCCTGACTTTC CASSSKWECSGANVLTF
few TRBD1 TRBJ2-2 TRBV19 TGTGCCAGTAGGTCGACAGGGGGCACCGGGGAGCTGTTTTTT CASRSTGGTGELFF
. TRBD1 TRBJ2-2 TRBV19 TGTGCCAGTAGTATCCGAGGGGCCTCACGACAGGGCGGCACCGGGGAGCTGTTTTTT CASSIRGASRQGGTGELFF
. . TRBJ1-6 TRBV7-3 TGTGCCAGCAGTTCCGGGACTCTTCTTCACTTT CASSSGTLLHF
. . TRBJ1-3 TRBV15 TGTGCCACCAGCAGAGCTCGGACAACTGGAAACACCATATATTTT CATSRARTTGNTIYF
once . TRBJ2-7 TRBV20-1 TGCAGTGGGGTCCCGGGGGTGCAGCAGTACTTC CSGVPGVQQYF
few . TRBJ2-2 TRBV18 TGTGCCAGCTCACCACCGAGCAGGGCGAACACCGGGGAGCTGTTTTTT CASSPPSRANTGELFF
. . TRBJ2-2 TRBV15 TGTGCCACCAGCAGAGGAACAGGGTCGGGCACCGGGGAGCTGTTTTTT CATSRGTGSGTGELFF
few TRBD1 TRBJ2-7 TRBV24-1 TGTGCCACCGAGGGACAGTACTCCTACGAGCAGTACTTC CATEGQYSYEQYF
. . TRBJ2-2 TRBV29-1 TGCAGCGTTTATACCGGCCAGGGAACGAACACCGGGGAGCTGTTTTTT CSVYTGQGTNTGELFF
. TRBD1 TRBJ1-5 TRBV24-1 TGTGCCACCGGACAGGCTGGCAATCAGCCCCAGCATTTT CATGQAGNQPQHF
. TRBD1 TRBJ1-1 TRBV5-4 TGTGCCAGCAGCCCTTGGGGACAGCAGTTTGAAGCTTTCTTT CASSPWGQQFEAFF
few . TRBJ1-5 TRBV7-8 TGTGCCAGCAGCTTAGAGGCGGGCTCTTATCAGCCCCAGCATTTT CASSLEAGSYQPQHF
. . TRBJ1-1 TRBV14 TGTGCCAGCAGCCAAGGAGTCGGCACTGAAGCTTTCTTT CASSQGVGTEAFF
. . TRBJ2-7 TRBV7-9 TGTGCCAGCAGGGGGTTCTTCGATCCGGTGGCGGGCGAGCAGTACTTC CASRGFFDPVAGEQYF
. . TRBJ1-1 TRBV2 TGTGCCAGCAGTCCAACACTAATGGCTGAAGCTTTCTTT CASSPTLMAEAFF
. TRBD2 TRBJ2-3 TRBV28 TGTGCCAGCGGGAGCGGGGGCTCCTTTAGCACAGATACGCAGTATTTT CASGSGGSFSTDTQYF
many . TRBJ1-6 TRBV15 TGTGCCACCAGCAGAGAGGGGGGAGCTTCTTCACCCCTCCACTTT CATSREGGASSPLHF
. TRBD2 TRBJ2-7 TRBV12-3/TRBV12-4 TGTGCCAGCAGTCCCCGGGGGGGTTGGGAGCAGTACTTC CASSPRGGWEQYF
. . TRBJ2-7 TRBV5-1 TGCGCCAGCAGCTTGGGGCAGGGGACCAGCGAGCAGTACTTC CASSLGQGTSEQYF
few . TRBJ2-5 TRBV7-6 TGTGCCAGCAGCTTAGTTGGGGGCTTACGGGAGACCCAGTACTTC CASSLVGGLRETQYF
. . TRBJ1-1 TRBV11-2 TGTGCCAGCAGCTTAGGATTGGGGCCCGGCACTGAAGCTTTCTTT CASSLGLGPGTEAFF
. TRBD1 TRBJ1-1 TRBV19 TGTGCCAGTAGTGCCCCCGGACAGGTAGCGAACACTGAAGCTTTCTTT CASSAPGQVANTEAFF
. . TRBJ2-1 TRBV6-5 TGTGCCAGCAGCCGGAGACAGGACAATGAGCAGTTCTTC CASSRRQDNEQFF
once . TRBJ2-7 TRBV28 TGTGCCAGCAGCCCAACGGTTCCCGCCGGCGGAAAGTACTTC CASSPTVPAGGKYF
. TRBD2 TRBJ2-1 TRBV29-1 TGCAGCGCCTCCTCGGGACTAGTAAGATCCTACAATGAGCAGTTCTTC CSASSGLVRSYNEQFF
once TRBD1 TRBJ2-3 TRBV7-9 TGTGCCAGCAGCGTGGACAGGTCTACCTTGGCGCAGTATTTT CASSVDRSTLAQYF
. . TRBJ1-1 TRBV5-1 TGCGCCAGCAGCTTGGGAAGCGTGAACACTGAAGCTTTCTTT CASSLGSVNTEAFF
few . TRBJ1-1 TRBV6-6 TGTGCCAGCAGCTGGGGCGACGGTGAAGCTTTCTTT CASSWGDGEAFF
. . TRBJ1-6 TRBV3-1/TRBV3-2 TGTGCCAGCAGCCAAGTGATGGGCAATTCACCCCTCCACTTT CASSQVMGNSPLHF
few TRBD2 TRBJ2-2 TRBV7-9 TGTGCCAGCACCTTTCCGGGGGCGGGAGGGCCGGCGAACACCGGGGAGCTGTTTTTT CASTFPGAGGPANTGELFF
. . TRBJ1-2 TRBV27 TGTGCCAGCGGGGGCGACTCTAACTATGGCTACACCTTC CASGGDSNYGYTF
. . TRBJ1-2 TRBV7-9 TGTGCCAGCAGCAGCAGGGAAACTAACTATGGCTACACCTTC CASSSRETNYGYTF
few . TRBJ2-3 TRBV4-2 TGTGCCAGCAGCCAAGGGGTGGGGGGAGGACTCACAGATACGCAGTATTTT CASSQGVGGGLTDTQYF
. . TRBJ2-1 TRBV11-2 TGTGCCAGCAGCTTAGTTTCAAAGCACGGGGACAATGAGCAGTTCTTC CASSLVSKHGDNEQFF
. TRBD1 TRBJ1-2 TRBV28 TGTGCCAGCAGTTCAACCTCAGGGGGCGGTGGCTACACCTTC CASSSTSGGGGYTF
. . TRBJ1-1 TRBV5-1 TGCGCCAGCAGCTCACAGGGAGGGGACACTGAAGCTTTCTTT CASSSQGGDTEAFF
. . TRBJ1-5 TRBV27 TGTGCCAGCAGTTTAATTTGGGGGCGCAATCAGCCCCAGCATTTT CASSLIWGRNQPQHF
. TRBD2 TRBJ2-3 TRBV4-1 TGCGCCAGCAGCCAAGATATGGCGGGGGGGGTAAAAGATACGCAGTATTTT CASSQDMAGGVKDTQYF
. . TRBJ2-2 TRBV19 TGTGCCAGCTCTCGTGGCGGGTTTACCGGGGAGCTGTTTTTT CASSRGGFTGELFF
. TRBD1 TRBJ1-5 TRBV28 TGTGCCAGCAGTTTCGAACAGGGGAATAGACAGCCCCAGCATTTT CASSFEQGNRQPQHF
. . TRBJ2-1 TRBV27 TGTGCCAGCAGTTCATTCGACCCTCGGGATGAGCAGTTCTTC CASSSFDPRDEQFF
. . TRBJ1-3 TRBV7-9 TGTGCCAGCAGCCCCGGGAGTTCCTACTCTGGAAACACCATATATTTT CASSPGSSYSGNTIYF
. TRBD1 TRBJ1-3 TRBV11-2 TGTGCCAGCAGCCCGACAGGGTTTGGAAACACCATATATTTT CASSPTGFGNTIYF
. TRBD1 TRBJ1-3 TRBV27 TGTGCCAGCAGTTTAAGGGGCAGGGGGCTCTCTGGAAACACCATATATTTT CASSLRGRGLSGNTIYF
. TRBD1 TRBJ2-3 TRBV11-2 TGTGCCAGCAGCTCCCGGACAGGGGCCTCTAGCACAGATACGCAGTATTTT CASSSRTGASSTDTQYF
. TRBD2 TRBJ2-3 TRBV4-1 TGCGCCAGCAGCCAAGATAGGCTAGCGGGAGTTGCAGATACGCAGTATTTT CASSQDRLAGVADTQYF
. . TRBJ2-2 TRBV14 TGTGCCAGCAGCCAAGCCGGGTTTTCCGGGGAGCTGTTTTTT CASSQAGFSGELFF
. TRBD2 TRBJ2-5 TRBV28 TGTGCCAGCAGCCAAGGACTAGCCCAGTACTTC CASSQGLAQYF
. . TRBJ2-7 TRBV5-5 TGTGCCAGCAGCTTGGGTAACAGTCTCGACGAGCAGTACTTC CASSLGNSLDEQYF
. TRBD1 TRBJ2-3 TRBV24-1 TGTGCCACCAGTGATCCGACAGGGGTGGGGGGCACAGATACGCAGTATTTT CATSDPTGVGGTDTQYF
few TRBD1 TRBJ1-2 TRBV10-3 TGTGCCATCAGTGGGGACAGAGTCAGCTATGGCTACACCTTC CAISGDRVSYGYTF
. . TRBJ1-4 TRBV12-3/TRBV12-4 TGTGCCAGCAGTTTTTCGCAGGATGAAAAACTGTTTTTT CASSFSQDEKLFF
few . TRBJ1-2 TRBV30 TGTGCCTGGAATATTGTAGCTAACTATGGCTACACCTTC CAWNIVANYGYTF